This note documents a single T cell receptor beta chain sequence. Participant age was about 18 to 100 years, and participants resided in fewer than 25 US areas. The data belong to a study of blood T cell repertoires in COVID-19. Study details: The United States, Italy and Spain were the sources of the acute and convalescent COVID-19 samples.

Method: immunoSEQ multiplex PCR; TCRdb's copy keeps in-frame clones and lacks some. The sample holds around 160,000 clones, about 80% seen once. This CDR3 region has 9 residues. The germline CDR1 and CDR2 sequences are SGHVS and FQNEAQ. The V and J ends lost 10 bases and 5 bases respectively, with 5 bases between them. The TCR sequence derives from a woman aged 55 to 70 who had recovered from COVID-19. This chain links TRBV7-8 with TRBJ2-5; D gene unclear. The sample taken for sequencing was PBMCs or T cells enriched from blood (not recorded which). CDR3 coding DNA: TGTGCCATCGGGGAGACCCAGTACTTC. It specifies CAIGETQYF.